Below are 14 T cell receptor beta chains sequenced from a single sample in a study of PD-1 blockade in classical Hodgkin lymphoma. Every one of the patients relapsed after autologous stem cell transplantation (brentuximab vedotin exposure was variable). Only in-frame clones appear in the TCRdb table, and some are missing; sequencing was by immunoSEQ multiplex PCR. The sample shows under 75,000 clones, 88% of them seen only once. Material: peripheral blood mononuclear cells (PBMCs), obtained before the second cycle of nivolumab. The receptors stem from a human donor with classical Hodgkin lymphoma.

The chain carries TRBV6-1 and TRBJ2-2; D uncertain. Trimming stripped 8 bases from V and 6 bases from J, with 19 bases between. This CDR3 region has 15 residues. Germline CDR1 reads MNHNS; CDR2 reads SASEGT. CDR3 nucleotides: TGTGCCAGCGCCTCACAGCTCCGAACGGCCGGGGAGCTGTTTTTT. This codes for CASASQLRTAGELFF.

The CDR3, as DNA: TGCAGTGCCTCCCTTCAGAATGGCTACACCTTC. Protein product: CSASLQNGYTF. This rearrangement joins TRBV20-1 to TRBJ1-2; D remains ambiguous. This CDR3 has 11 residues. V dropped 6 bases and J dropped 6 bases, with 11 bases sitting between them. The germline CDR1 and CDR2 sequences are DFQATT and SNEGSKA (reference sequence).

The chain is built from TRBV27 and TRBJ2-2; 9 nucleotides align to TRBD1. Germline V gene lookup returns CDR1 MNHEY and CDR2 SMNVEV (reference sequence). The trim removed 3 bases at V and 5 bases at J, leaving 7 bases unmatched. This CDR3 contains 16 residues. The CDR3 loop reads CASSFGDRVRTGELFF. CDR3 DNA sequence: TGTGCCAGCAGTTTTGGGGACAGGGTTCGTACCGGGGAGCTGTTTTTT.

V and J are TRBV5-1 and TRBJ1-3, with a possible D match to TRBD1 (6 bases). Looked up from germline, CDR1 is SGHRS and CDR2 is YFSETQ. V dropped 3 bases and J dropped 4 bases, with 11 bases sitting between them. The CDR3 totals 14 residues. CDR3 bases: TGCGCCAGCAGCTCCTCAGGGGACGGAAACACCATATATTTT. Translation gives CASSSSGDGNTIYF.

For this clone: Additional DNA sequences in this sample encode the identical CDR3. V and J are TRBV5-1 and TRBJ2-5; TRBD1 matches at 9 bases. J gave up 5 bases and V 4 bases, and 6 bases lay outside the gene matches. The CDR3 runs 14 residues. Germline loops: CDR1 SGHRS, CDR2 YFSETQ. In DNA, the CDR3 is TGCGCCAGCAGCCCGGGACAGGGTGCCGAGACCCAGTACTTC. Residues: CASSPGQGAETQYF.

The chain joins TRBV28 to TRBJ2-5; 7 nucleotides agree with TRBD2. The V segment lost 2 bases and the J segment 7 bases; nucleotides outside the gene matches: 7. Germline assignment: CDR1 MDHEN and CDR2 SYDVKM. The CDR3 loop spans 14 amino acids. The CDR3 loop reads CASSLIELAWTQYF. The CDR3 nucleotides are TGTGCCAGCAGTTTAATCGAACTAGCGTGGACCCAGTACTTC. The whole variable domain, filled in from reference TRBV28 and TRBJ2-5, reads DVKVTQSSRYLVKRTGEKVFLECVQDMDHENMFWYRQDPGLGLRLIYFSYDVKMKEKGDIPEGYSVSREKKERFSLILESASTNQTSMYLCASSLIELAWTQYFGPGTRLLVL.

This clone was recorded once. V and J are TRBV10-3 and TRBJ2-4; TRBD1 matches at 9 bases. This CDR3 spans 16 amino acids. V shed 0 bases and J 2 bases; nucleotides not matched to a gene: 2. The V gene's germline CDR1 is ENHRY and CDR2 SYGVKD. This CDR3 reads CAISESTGGTKNIQYF. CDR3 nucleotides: TGTGCCATCAGTGAGTCGACAGGGGGGACCAAAAACATTCAGTACTTC.

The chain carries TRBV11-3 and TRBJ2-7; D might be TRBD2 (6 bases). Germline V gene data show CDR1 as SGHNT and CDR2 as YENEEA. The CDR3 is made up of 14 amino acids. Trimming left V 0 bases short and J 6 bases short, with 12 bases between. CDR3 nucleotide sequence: TGTGCCAGCAGCTTAGATCGGGAGTACAGCGAGCAGTACTTC. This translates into CASSLDREYSEQYF.

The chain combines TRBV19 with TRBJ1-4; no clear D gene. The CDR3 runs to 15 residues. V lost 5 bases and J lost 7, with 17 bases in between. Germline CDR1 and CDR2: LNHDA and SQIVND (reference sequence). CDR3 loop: CASSPWTVGPEKLFF. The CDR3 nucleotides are TGTGCCAGTAGTCCGTGGACCGTCGGGCCTGAAAAACTGTTTTTT.

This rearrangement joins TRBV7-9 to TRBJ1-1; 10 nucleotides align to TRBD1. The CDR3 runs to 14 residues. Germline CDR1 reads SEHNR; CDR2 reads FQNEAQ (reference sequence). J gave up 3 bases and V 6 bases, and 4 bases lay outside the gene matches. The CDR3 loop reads CASSSGQGDTEAFF. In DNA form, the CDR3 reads TGTGCCAGCAGTTCCGGACAGGGGGACACTGAAGCTTTCTTT.

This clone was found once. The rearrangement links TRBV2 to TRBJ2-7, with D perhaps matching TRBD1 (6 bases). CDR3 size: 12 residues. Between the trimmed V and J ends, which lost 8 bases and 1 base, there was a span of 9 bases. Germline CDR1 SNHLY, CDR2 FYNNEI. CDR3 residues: CASRDTSYEQYF. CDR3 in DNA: TGTGCCAGCCGGGACACATCCTACGAGCAGTACTTC. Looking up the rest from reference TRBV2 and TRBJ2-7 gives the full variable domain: EPEVTQTPSHQVTQMGQEVILRCVPISNHLYFYWYRQILGQKVEFLVSFYNNEISEKSEIFDDQFSVERPDGSNFTLKIRSTKLEDSAMYFCASRDTSYEQYFGPGTRLTVT.

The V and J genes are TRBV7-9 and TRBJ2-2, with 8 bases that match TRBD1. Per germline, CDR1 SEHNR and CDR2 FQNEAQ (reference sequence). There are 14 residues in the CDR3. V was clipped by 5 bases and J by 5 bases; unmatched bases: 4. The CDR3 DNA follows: TGTGCCAGCAGCGGACAGGGATGGACCGGGGAGCTGTTTTTT. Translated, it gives CASSGQGWTGELFF.

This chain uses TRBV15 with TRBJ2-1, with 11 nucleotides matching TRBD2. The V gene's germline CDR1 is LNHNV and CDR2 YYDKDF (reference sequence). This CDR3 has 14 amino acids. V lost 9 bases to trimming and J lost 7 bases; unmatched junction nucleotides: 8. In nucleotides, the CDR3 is TGTGCCACTAGGGGGACTAGCGGTAAAAATGAGCAGTTCTTC. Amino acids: CATRGTSGKNEQFF. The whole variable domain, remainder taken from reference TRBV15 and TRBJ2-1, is DAMVIQNPRYQVTQFGKPVTLSCSQTLNHNVMYWYQQKSSQAPKLLFHYYDKDFNNEADTPDNFQSRRPNTSFCFLDIRSPGLGDTAMYLCATRGTSGKNEQFFGPGTRLTVL.

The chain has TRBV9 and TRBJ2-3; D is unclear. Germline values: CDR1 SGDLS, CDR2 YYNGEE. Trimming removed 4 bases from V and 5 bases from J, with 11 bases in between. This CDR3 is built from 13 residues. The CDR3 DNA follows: TGTGCCAGCAGCTCCCGAACTGAAGATACGCAGTATTTT. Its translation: CASSSRTEDTQYF.